This TCR beta chain was captured by sequencing in a study of technical replicates of blood from four donors. Produced via immunoSEQ multiplex PCR; TCRdb's table is partial and in-frame only. The profile shows about 60,000 clones, 85% to 90% of them singletons. The CDR3 is 16 residues long. V usage is TRBV12-1 and J usage is TRBJ2-3; TRBD1 is the table's D call, not checked against the DNA. TRBV12-1 is noted as a pseudogene. The TCR sequence derives from a human donor in good health. Some clones in this sample may be carry-over from other donors' samples. The sequenced sample was PBMCs. The CDR3 protein is CASSVRDRGYTDTQYF. The CDR3 DNA sequence: TGTGCCAGCAGCGTACGGGACAGGGGGTACACAGATACGCAGTATTTT.